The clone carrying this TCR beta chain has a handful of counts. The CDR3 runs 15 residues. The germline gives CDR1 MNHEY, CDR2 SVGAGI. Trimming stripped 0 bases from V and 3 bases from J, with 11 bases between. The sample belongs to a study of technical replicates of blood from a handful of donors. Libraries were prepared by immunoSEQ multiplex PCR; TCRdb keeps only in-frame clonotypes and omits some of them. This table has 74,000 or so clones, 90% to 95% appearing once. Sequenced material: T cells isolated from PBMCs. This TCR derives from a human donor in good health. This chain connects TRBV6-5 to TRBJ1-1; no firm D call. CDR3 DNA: TGTGCCAGCAGTTACTCGAGAGGGCCCCACACTGAAGCTTTCTTT. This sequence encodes CASSYSRGPHTEAFF.